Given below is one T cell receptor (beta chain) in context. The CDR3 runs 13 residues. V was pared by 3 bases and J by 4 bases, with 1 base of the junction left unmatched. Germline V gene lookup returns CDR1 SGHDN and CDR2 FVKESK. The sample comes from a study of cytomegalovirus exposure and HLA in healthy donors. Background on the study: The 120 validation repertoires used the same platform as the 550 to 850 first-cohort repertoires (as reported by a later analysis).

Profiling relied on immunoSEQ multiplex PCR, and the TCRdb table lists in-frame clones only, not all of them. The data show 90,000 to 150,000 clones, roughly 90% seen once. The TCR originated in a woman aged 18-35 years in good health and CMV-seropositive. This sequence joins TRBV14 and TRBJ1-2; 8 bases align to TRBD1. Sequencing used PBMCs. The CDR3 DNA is TGTGCCAGCAGCCAGGGACAGGCCTATGGCTACACCTTC. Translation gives CASSQGQAYGYTF.